One and the same sample provided the 27 T cell receptor beta chains below, sequenced in a study of cytomegalovirus exposure and HLA in healthy donors. PCR amplification relied on 60 Vbeta primers (plus 13 Jbeta primers). Profiled with immunoSEQ multiplex PCR; TCRdb holds only in-frame clones, not every one. The profile shows about 120,000 clones, less than 80% of them singletons. The sample was PBMCs. The receptors here all came from a woman in her 50s in good health and CMV-seropositive.

A few counts support this clone. This chain connects TRBV6-1 to TRBJ2-5; 7 nucleotides agree with TRBD2. The germline V gene encodes CDR1 MNHNS and CDR2 SASEGT. The CDR3 covers 15 residues. V shed 8 bases and J 5 bases; nucleotides not matched to a gene: 14. The CDR3 region is CASGNLGEGGETQYF. The CDR3 DNA reads as TGTGCCAGCGGGAACCTCGGCGAGGGAGGGGAGACCCAGTACTTC.

The V gene is TRBV28, the J gene TRBJ1-1, with TRBD1 as a possible D gene (5 bases). Germline CDR1 reads MDHEN; CDR2 reads SYDVKM. This CDR3 spans 13 amino acids. Trimming took off 2 bases at V and 4 bases at J, with 8 bases between the two ends. The DNA for the CDR3 is TGTGCCAGCAGTTTACGGGGGGGCACTGAAGCTTTCTTT. It codes for CASSLRGGTEAFF.

In its sample, this clone was seen a few times. As DNA, the CDR3 is TGTGCCAGCAGCCTTAGTATAACGGCAGATACGCAGTATTTT. This translates into CASSLSITADTQYF. V usage is TRBV7-2 and J usage is TRBJ2-3; D gene ambiguous. CDR1 and CDR2 (germline): SGHTA, FQGNSA. The CDR3 has 14 amino acids. Trimming took 5 bases from V and 4 from J, leaving 13 bases between them.

The gene calls are TRBV15 and TRBJ2-7; a weak D match, TRBD2 (6 bases). Trimming took 1 base from V and 3 from J, leaving 7 bases between them. Looked up from germline, CDR1 is LNHNV and CDR2 is YYDKDF (reference sequence). The CDR3 length is 13 residues. CDR3 loop: CATSRVGGYEQYF. CDR3 in DNA: TGTGCCACCAGCAGAGTCGGGGGCTACGAGCAGTACTTC.

The chain uses TRBV11-2 and TRBJ2-5; D possibly corresponds to TRBD1 (5 bases). V lost 5 bases and J 5 bases, leaving 21 bases between the germline ends. Germline CDR1 reads SGHAT; CDR2 reads FQNNGV. This CDR3 is built from 16 residues. CDR3 DNA sequence: TGTGCCAGCAGCCCGGACGGAACAGGTTCTTGGGAGACCCAGTACTTC. Protein product: CASSPDGTGSWETQYF.

The chain uses TRBV18 and TRBJ1-5; D is ambiguous. The germline CDR1 and CDR2 sequences are KGHSH and LQKENI. The V end was cut by 3 bases, the J end by 4 bases, with 10 bases between. This CDR3 spans 14 amino acids. CDR3 protein: CASSPPSLNQPQHF. In DNA form, the CDR3 reads TGTGCCAGCTCACCTCCGAGTTTGAATCAGCCCCAGCATTTT.

The gene calls are TRBV10-1 and TRBJ2-3; 13 nucleotides align to TRBD2. Germline-derived CDR1 and CDR2 are WNHNN and SYGVQD (reference sequence). With V trimmed by 0 bases and J by 2 bases, 14 bases remained unmatched. The CDR3 runs to 21 residues. The CDR3 sequence is CASSESSGLAGWRTHTDTQYF. In DNA, the CDR3 is TGCGCCAGCAGTGAGTCCTCGGGACTAGCGGGATGGAGAACACACACAGATACGCAGTATTTT.

The chain carries TRBV27 and TRBJ1-2; D may be TRBD1 (5 bases). From germline, CDR1 is MNHEY and CDR2 SMNVEV (reference sequence). The CDR3 is 16 residues long. The V gene lost 0 bases and the J gene lost 6 bases, with 17 bases spanning the gap. The CDR3 DNA reads as TGTGCCAGCAGTTTATCCCCGACAGAGACCGTGAATGGCTACACCTTC. This gives the protein CASSLSPTETVNGYTF.

The CDR3 bases are TGCGCCAGCAGCCAAGATGCAGGGGGCGGCTACAATGAGCAGTTCTTC. Translating it yields CASSQDAGGGYNEQFF. This sequence joins TRBV4-3 and TRBJ2-1; 8 nucleotides align to TRBD1. Germline V gene data show CDR1 as LGHNA and CDR2 as YSLEER. J was trimmed by 3 bases and V by 0 bases; bases with no gene match: 4. The CDR3 extends over 16 amino acids.

This chain connects TRBV7-8 to TRBJ1-1; a possible D gene is TRBD1 (5 bases). From germline, CDR1 is SGHVS and CDR2 FQNEAQ. V lost 3 bases to trimming and J lost 4 bases, with 12 bases between them. The CDR3 sequence is 14 residues long. The CDR3, as DNA: TGTGCCAGCAGCTTTGGAGGGGAACGCACTGAAGCTTTCTTT. It is translated as CASSFGGERTEAFF.

This clone occurred a few times. V gene TRBV6-5 combines with J gene TRBJ1-2, with D perhaps TRBD1 (5 bases). This CDR3 has 13 amino acids. Trimming removed 2 bases at V and 8 bases at J, with 12 bases between. Germline CDR1 and CDR2: MNHEY and SVGAGI. The CDR3 loop is CASSYPGSLGYTF. The CDR3 DNA reads TGTGCCAGCAGTTACCCAGGGTCCCTGGGCTACACCTTC.

The chain couples TRBV5-6 to TRBJ2-7; D unresolved. This CDR3 is built from 11 residues. Germline V lookup: CDR1 SGHDT, CDR2 YYEEEE. Deletions cut 1 base from V and 5 bases from J, with 4 bases between. CDR3 nucleotide sequence: TGTGCCAGCAGCTTGATAGACGAGCAGTACTTC. Its protein is CASSLIDEQYF.

This rearrangement joins TRBV6-5 to TRBJ2-2; TRBD1 aligns across 10 bases. Per the germline V gene, CDR1 is MNHEY and CDR2 is SVGAGI. J gave up 7 bases and V 6 bases, and 8 bases lay outside the gene matches. The CDR3 has 15 residues. The CDR3 region has the DNA TGTGCCAGCAGAGCACCGGGACAGGGGTTCGGGGAGCTGTTTTTT. This encodes CASRAPGQGFGELFF.

This clone showed up just a few times. The rearrangement links TRBV19 to TRBJ1-1; the D is unclear. Deletions cut 6 bases from V and 0 bases from J, with 14 bases between. Germline CDR1 LNHDA, CDR2 SQIVND (reference sequence). The CDR3 runs to 15 residues. CDR3 sequence reads: CASSTIQSMNTEAFF. The CDR3 DNA is TGTGCCAGTAGCACAATACAGAGCATGAACACTGAAGCTTTCTTT.

V gene TRBV5-1 combines with J gene TRBJ2-5; 7 positions agree with TRBD2. The CDR3 loop spans 13 amino acids. CDR1 and CDR2 (germline): SGHRS, YFSETQ. Trimming cost V 2 bases and J 5 bases; bases outside gene matches: 3. The CDR3 DNA is TGCGCCAGCAGCTTTTGGGGGGGGGAGACCCAGTACTTC. It specifies CASSFWGGETQYF.

This clone came up once. This chain joins TRBV7-8 and TRBJ2-1; 7 bases map to TRBD2. The V segment lost 0 bases and the J segment 2 bases; nucleotides outside the gene matches: 13. Per germline, CDR1 SGHVS and CDR2 FQNEAQ. CDR3 length equals 19 residues. The CDR3 spells CASSLALLAASITYNEQFF. CDR3 sequence (DNA): TGTGCCAGCAGCTTAGCGCTTCTAGCGGCCTCTATAACCTACAATGAGCAGTTCTTC.

In its sample, this clone was seen once. CDR3 coding DNA: TGTGCCAGCAGCTTACCCGGACTGAGCACAGATACGCAGTATTTT. Translation: CASSLPGLSTDTQYF. The rearrangement joins TRBV7-6 to TRBJ2-3; D perhaps matches TRBD2 (5 bases). V lost 2 bases and J lost 0, with 9 bases in between. Germline V gives CDR1 SGHVS, CDR2 FNYEAQ. The CDR3 totals 15 residues.

This sequence joins TRBV6-4 and TRBJ1-2; weak D call: TRBD1 (5 bases). Trimming shortened V by 0 bases and J by 4 bases, and 9 bases separated the two germline ends. Per the germline V gene, CDR1 is MRHNA and CDR2 is SNTAGT. This CDR3 region has 14 residues. Here the CDR3 reads CASSDSTVGYGYTF. CDR3 DNA sequence: TGTGCCAGCAGTGACTCGACAGTCGGCTATGGCTACACCTTC.

The genes are TRBV19 and TRBJ2-7, with 7 positions matching TRBD1. Germline CDR1 is LNHDA and CDR2 is SQIVND (reference sequence). CDR3 length equals 14 residues. V was clipped by 1 base and J by 3 bases; unmatched bases: 3. CDR3 amino acids: CASSIGGQSYEQYF. In DNA form, the CDR3 reads TGTGCCAGTAGTATAGGGGGACAGAGCTACGAGCAGTACTTC.

This CDR3 is CASSPSTGGAAINEKLFF. In DNA form, the CDR3 reads TGCGCCAGCAGCCCGTCGACAGGGGGCGCAGCCATTAATGAAAAACTGTTTTTT. The chain is built from TRBV5-1 and TRBJ1-4; the match to TRBD1 covers 10 bases. The germline CDR1 and CDR2 sequences are SGHRS and YFSETQ. The CDR3 covers 18 residues. Trimming at V came to 4 bases and at J to 4 bases, leaving 13 bases not matched to a gene.

Here the CDR3 DNA reads TGTGCCATCAACCCCGGTACGGGGGGCACAGATACGCAGTATTTT. It encodes CAINPGTGGTDTQYF. The chain joins TRBV10-3 to TRBJ2-3, with a possible D match to TRBD2 (6 bases). V was shortened by 7 bases and J by 1 base, with 15 bases between the two germline ends. The length of the CDR3 is 15 residues. In germline, CDR1 is ENHRY, CDR2 SYGVKD.

This sequence joins TRBV9 and TRBJ2-2, with TRBD1 matching 12 bases. Germline V CDR1 and CDR2: SGDLS, YYNGEE. The V segment lost 4 bases and the J segment 2 bases; nucleotides outside the gene matches: 3. The CDR3 length is 16 residues. The CDR3 sequence: CASSPGTGGNTGELFF. The CDR3 region has the DNA TGTGCCAGCAGCCCCGGGACAGGGGGCAACACCGGGGAGCTGTTTTTT.

This clone was seen only a few times. This sequence joins TRBV6-6 and TRBJ1-1; tentatively, D is TRBD1 (5 bases). Per the germline V gene, CDR1 is MNHNY and CDR2 is SVGAGI (reference sequence). Trimming cost V 2 bases and J 8 bases, with 6 bases left between them. This CDR3 is built from 11 residues. The CDR3 DNA follows: TGTGCCAGCAGTTACGGGGGGGAAGCTTTCTTT. As protein: CASSYGGEAFF.

The rearrangement joins TRBV4-3 to TRBJ1-1; TRBD1 agrees at 10 bases. With 1 base clipped from V and 0 bases from J, the junction kept 2 bases outside the gene matches. The CDR3 covers 16 residues. Germline-derived CDR1 and CDR2 are LGHNA and YSLEER. The CDR3: CASSQGTGGMNTEAFF. In DNA, the CDR3 is TGCGCCAGCAGCCAAGGGACAGGGGGGATGAACACTGAAGCTTTCTTT.

The CDR3: CASPTDYSSDTQYF. In DNA, the CDR3 is TGTGCCAGCCCCACAGACTACTCCTCAGATACGCAGTATTTT. The gene calls are TRBV7-9 and TRBJ2-3, with D maybe TRBD2 (5 bases). CDR1 is SEHNR, CDR2 FQNEAQ, per germline (reference sequence). CDR3 length: 14 residues. The V gene lost 8 bases and the J gene lost 4 bases, with 16 bases spanning the gap. Complete variable domain (other parts from reference TRBV7-9 and TRBJ2-3): DTGVSQNPRHKITKRGQNVTFRCDPISEHNRLYWYRQTLGQGPEFLTYFQNEAQLEKSRLLSDRFSAERPKGSFSTLEIQRTEQGDSAMYLCASPTDYSSDTQYFGPGTRLTVL.

This chain links TRBV6-6 with TRBJ1-4, with 7 bases lining up with TRBD1. V shed 6 bases and J 0 bases; nucleotides not matched to a gene: 4. The CDR3 extends over 15 amino acids. Germline V gene sequence: CDR1 MNHNY, CDR2 SVGAGI (reference sequence). This chain's CDR3 is CASRSGQATNEKLFF. As DNA, the CDR3 is TGTGCCAGCAGGTCAGGACAGGCAACTAATGAAAAACTGTTTTTT.

This chain links TRBV7-9 with TRBJ2-5, with D possibly matching TRBD2 (5 bases). CDR1 SEHNR and CDR2 FQNEAQ come from the germline V gene (reference sequence). This CDR3 spans 13 amino acids. The V gene lost 5 bases and the J gene lost 5 bases, with 12 bases spanning the gap. The CDR3, as DNA: TGTGCCAGCAGCCTGGACCCGGGGGAGACCCAGTACTTC. As protein: CASSLDPGETQYF.